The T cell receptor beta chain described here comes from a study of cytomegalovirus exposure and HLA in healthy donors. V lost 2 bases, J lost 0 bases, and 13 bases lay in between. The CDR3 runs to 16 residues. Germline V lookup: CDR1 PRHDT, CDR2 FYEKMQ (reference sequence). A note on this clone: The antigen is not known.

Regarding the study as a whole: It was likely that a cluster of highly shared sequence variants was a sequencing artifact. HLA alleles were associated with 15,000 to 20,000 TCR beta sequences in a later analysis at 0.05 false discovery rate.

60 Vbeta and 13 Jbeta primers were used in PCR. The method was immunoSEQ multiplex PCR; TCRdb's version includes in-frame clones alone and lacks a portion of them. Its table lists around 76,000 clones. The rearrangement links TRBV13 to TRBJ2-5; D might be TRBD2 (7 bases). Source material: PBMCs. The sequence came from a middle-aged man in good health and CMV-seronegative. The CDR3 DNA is TGTGCCAGCAGCTTAAATTGGGGGGGCCACCAAGAGACCCAGTACTTC. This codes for CASSLNWGGHQETQYF.